Included here is one TCR beta chain sequence, with context. Trimming shortened V by 4 bases and J by 0 bases, and 4 bases separated the two germline ends. CDR3 length: 13 residues. Looked up from germline, CDR1 is MNHEY and CDR2 is SMNVEV (reference sequence). The table came from immunoSEQ multiplex PCR; TCRdb's copy has only in-frame clones and leaves some out. The data contain some 40,000 clones, approximately 88% of them singletons. The data were taken from a study of OX40 agonist ivuxolimab in advanced cancers. The receptor was derived from an adult with an advanced solid tumor such as melanoma, head and neck, liver or kidney cancer. The J gene is TRBJ1-3, the V gene TRBV27; no definite D call. This specimen consisted of CD4+ or CD8+ T cells sorted from blood, obtained in a trial of the OX40 agonist ivuxolimab. Here the CDR3 DNA reads TGTGCCAGCAGTTCCAGCTCTGGAAACACCATATATTTT. It yields the protein CASSSSSGNTIYF.